This T cell receptor beta chain comes out of a study of Graves' ophthalmopathy and Graves' hyperthyroidism. Study-level points and caveats: Blood shared most expanded thyroid clonotypes above 0.001 frequency.

The length of the CDR3 is 13 residues. Germline CDR1 and CDR2: LNHDA and SQIVND (reference sequence). After removal of 4 bases from V and 5 bases from J, the junction contained 4 bases not matched to a gene. Amplifying from RNA transcripts, the study obtained TCR beta CDR3 regions. HTBI primers primed a first-round RT-PCR, and a second-round multiplex PCR followed. TCRdb re-derived calls from the multiplex PCR reads in MiXCR, one entry per CDR3 protein. Among 400,000 or so distinct CDR3 sequences listed, 15% to 20% were seen once. This clonotype has at least ten counts. Its target is unknown. Clinicians diagnosed using symptoms, serum thyroxine, TRAb, thyroid ultrasound and orbital computed tomography.

This sequence originates from an adult woman with stable Graves' hyperthyroidism. The chain carries TRBV19 and TRBJ2-7, with 8 bases that match TRBD2. The sample comprised peripheral blood. In nucleotides, the CDR3 is TGTGCCAGTAGTACCGGACTAGCCGACGAGCAGTACTTC. Translated, it gives CASSTGLADEQYF.